This T cell receptor (beta chain) stems from a study of blood T cell repertoires in COVID-19. About the study: The analysed material was cDNA or gDNA that came from T cells, B-cell-depleted T cells, or PBMCs.

Authors' analysis steps: Amplification of reference gene primers was used by the study to estimate nucleated cell counts. Using immunoSEQ multiplex PCR, the repertoire was profiled, and TCRdb retains in-frame clones only, with some absent. V and J calls and clone size follow that table, whereas D and trimming were derived from the DNA. The sample carries approximately 290,000 clones, around 87% recorded once. The participants were between about 18 and 90 years old and came from some 23 US areas. The source is a woman aged 18-29 years with acute COVID-19. The specimen sequenced was PBMCs or T cells enriched from blood (not recorded which).

CDR3 residues: CASTLPQSNYGYTF. As DNA, the CDR3 is TGTGCCAGCACTCTGCCACAGTCTAACTATGGCTACACCTTC. This chain connects TRBV28 to TRBJ1-2; no firm D call. The CDR3 covers 14 residues. V was clipped by 7 bases and J by 0 bases, with 12 bases between them. Germline CDR1 reads MDHEN; CDR2 reads SYDVKM.